Below, 21 T cell receptor beta chains from the same sample are listed, as sequenced in a study of blood T cells in healthy people across ages. For the second PCR, which ran for roughly 7 to 11 cycles, a sample-barcoded 5' primer and a J-beta primer mix were used. TCRdb redid the calling of the 5' RACE reads with MiXCR, one entry per CDR3 protein. The table has hundreds of thousands of distinct CDR3 sequences, just over 55% seen once. Sequencing used blood. These receptors originate from a man between 35 and 55 years old in good health.

This clonotype has more than one count but fewer than ten. The chain recombines TRBV29-1 with TRBJ2-6; TRBD1 matches at 7 bases. Germline V gene data show CDR1 as SQVTM and CDR2 as ANQGSEA. With V trimmed by 6 bases and J by 4 bases, 6 bases remained unmatched. The CDR3 totals 14 residues. The CDR3 protein is CSVDTGAGANVLTF. DNA of the CDR3: TGCAGCGTAGATACAGGGGCCGGGGCCAACGTCCTGACTTTC.

This clonotype has only a few counts. V gene TRBV7-2 combines with J gene TRBJ2-6; 12 positions match TRBD2. This CDR3 spans 18 amino acids. The germline V gene encodes CDR1 SGHTA and CDR2 FQGNSA. V trimming: 6 bases; J trimming: 4 bases; junction bases outside the gene matches: 10. The CDR3 nucleotides read TGTGCCAGCAGATTACTAGCGGGAGGCTCGGGGGGGGCCAACGTCCTGACTTTC. Its protein is CASRLLAGGSGGANVLTF.

The CDR3 is CSATPVVGMVNQPQHF. CDR3 nucleotides: TGCAGTGCTACCCCGGTTGTGGGGATGGTCAATCAGCCCCAGCATTTT. The chain has TRBV20-1 and TRBJ1-5, with D unresolved. Trimming shortened V by 4 bases and J by 3 bases, and 19 bases separated the two germline ends. The length of the CDR3 is 16 residues. Germline V gives CDR1 DFQATT, CDR2 SNEGSKA (reference sequence).

The chain recombines TRBV5-4 with TRBJ2-1, with D perhaps matching TRBD2 (5 bases). This CDR3 is 17 amino acids long. Germline CDR1 SGHNT, CDR2 YYREEE (reference sequence). Trimming stripped 0 bases from V and 0 bases from J, with 13 bases between. Here the CDR3 reads CASSLERPISSYNEQFF. CDR3 DNA sequence: TGTGCCAGCAGCTTGGAGCGGCCAATTAGCTCCTACAATGAGCAGTTCTTC.

The CDR3 reads CSAMVGLLSNQPQHF. CDR3 coding DNA: TGCAGTGCTATGGTGGGGCTTCTGAGCAATCAGCCCCAGCATTTT. The V gene is TRBV20-1, the J gene TRBJ1-5, with D tentatively TRBD1 (5 bases). In germline, CDR1 is DFQATT, CDR2 SNEGSKA (reference sequence). V lost 4 bases, J lost 1 base, and 14 bases lay in between. This CDR3 contains 15 residues.

The chain has TRBV29-1 and TRBJ2-5, with a weak D call TRBD2 (7 bases). TRBJ2-7 matches the DNA end more closely, so the J call is doubtful. Germline V gene sequence: CDR1 SQVTM, CDR2 ANQGSEA. CDR3 length: 13 residues. Here the CDR3 reads CSGWGGLPDEQYF. In nucleotides, the CDR3 is TGCAGCGGTTGGGGGGGGCTCCCGGACGAGCAGTACTTC.

The chain uses TRBV7-3 and TRBJ1-1; 9 nucleotides match TRBD1. Germline CDR1 SGHTA, CDR2 FQGTGA. The junction had 11 bases not matched to a gene; V was cut back by 5 bases and J by 4 bases. CDR3 length: 16 residues. In DNA form, the CDR3 reads TGTGCCAGCAGCCCTGGACAGGGGAGGTTGAGCACTGAAGCTTTCTTT. Its protein product is CASSPGQGRLSTEAFF.

The chain uses TRBV7-9 and TRBJ1-2, with D possibly being TRBD1 (5 bases). This CDR3 spans 12 amino acids. V was clipped by 1 base and J by 12 bases, with 12 bases between them. Germline-derived CDR1 and CDR2 are SEHNR and FQNEAQ (reference sequence). CDR3 sequence reads: CASSLVNGGDTF. As DNA, the CDR3 is TGTGCCAGCAGCTTAGTTAACGGAGGGGACACCTTC.

This chain connects TRBV27 to TRBJ1-1; a weak D match, TRBD1 (6 bases). Germline-derived CDR1 and CDR2 are MNHEY and SMNVEV (reference sequence). The CDR3 consists of 14 residues. V lost 6 bases and J 5 bases, leaving 16 bases between the germline ends. This CDR3 reads CASSGRGQRTEAFF. The DNA of the CDR3 is TGTGCCAGCAGCGGACGGGGGCAGAGAACTGAAGCTTTCTTT.

V usage is TRBV20-1 and J usage is TRBJ2-1; a possible D gene is TRBD2 (5 bases). Germline CDR1 DFQATT, CDR2 SNEGSKA (reference sequence). The CDR3 length is 13 residues. CDR3 in amino acids: CSLRGVGYNEQFF. In DNA form, the CDR3 reads TGCAGCCTACGGGGAGTTGGCTACAATGAGCAGTTCTTC.

This chain joins TRBV29-1 and TRBJ1-3; D is uncertain. The germline V and J ends were trimmed by 4 bases and 4 bases, with 8 bases remaining between them. The CDR3 has 12 amino acids. Germline V gene lookup returns CDR1 SQVTM and CDR2 ANQGSEA. CDR3 amino acids: CSVGTRGNTIYF. As DNA, the CDR3 is TGCAGCGTTGGAACCAGGGGAAACACCATATATTTT.

The genes are TRBV29-1 and TRBJ1-1; D call uncertain. The CDR3 consists of 13 residues. Trimming cost V 7 bases and J 1 base, with 13 bases left between them. Germline V CDR1 and CDR2: SQVTM, ANQGSEA. The CDR3 region is CSGRRWENTEAFF. As DNA, the CDR3 is TGCAGCGGGAGGCGATGGGAGAACACTGAAGCTTTCTTT. The variable domain in full, with the rest retrieved from reference TRBV29-1 and TRBJ1-1, is SAVISQKPSRDICQRGTSLTIQCQVDSQVTMMFWYRQQPGQSLTLIATANQGSEATYESGFVIDKFPISRPNLTFSTLTVSNMSPEDSSIYLCSGRRWENTEAFFGQGTRLTVV.

This clonotype has only a few counts. This chain connects TRBV7-2 to TRBJ1-4; D not certain. Germline lookup yields CDR1 SGHTA and CDR2 FQGNSA. The CDR3 has 12 residues. V was shortened by 11 bases and J by 0 bases, with 7 bases between the two germline ends. The CDR3 is CASSSTNEKLFF. In nucleotides, the CDR3 is TGTGCCTCGAGCTCAACTAATGAAAAACTGTTTTTT.

This chain connects TRBV28 to TRBJ1-2, with D maybe TRBD1 (5 bases). V was pared by 2 bases and J by 4 bases, with 11 bases between. The germline V gene encodes CDR1 MDHEN and CDR2 SYDVKM. The CDR3 runs 14 residues. CDR3 loop: CASSLRQGTYGYTF. The CDR3 bases are TGTGCCAGCAGTTTAAGGCAGGGCACCTATGGCTACACCTTC.

The rearrangement joins TRBV3-1 to TRBJ2-5; possibly TRBD1 for D (6 bases). V lost 3 bases, J lost 2 bases, and 19 bases lay in between. Germline V gives CDR1 LGHDT, CDR2 YNNKEL (reference sequence). This CDR3 is 17 amino acids long. Here the CDR3 reads CASSHARDTQGQETQYF. In DNA, the CDR3 is TGTGCCAGCAGCCATGCTCGGGACACCCAGGGGCAAGAGACCCAGTACTTC.

The chain couples TRBV10-3 to TRBJ2-5; D unclear. CDR1 is ENHRY, CDR2 SYGVKD, per germline. CDR3 size: 14 residues. Trimming stripped 3 bases from V and 2 bases from J, with 10 bases between. Here the CDR3 reads CAISEGWAQETQYF. The DNA of the CDR3 is TGTGCCATCAGTGAAGGTTGGGCACAAGAGACCCAGTACTTC.

V is TRBV20-1 and J is TRBJ2-7; 7 bases match TRBD1. The trim removed 0 bases at V and 1 base at J, leaving 6 bases unmatched. Looked up from germline, CDR1 is DFQATT and CDR2 is SNEGSKA (reference sequence). The CDR3 runs 15 residues. The DNA for the CDR3 is TGCAGTGCTAGAGATCGGGGCAGGGGGTCCTACGAGCAGTACTTC. Amino acid sequence: CSARDRGRGSYEQYF.

The chain carries TRBV30 and TRBJ2-1; unclear D gene. Deletions cut 3 bases from V and 8 bases from J, with 11 bases between. Germline V lookup: CDR1 GTSNPN, CDR2 SVGIG (reference sequence). The length of the CDR3 is 12 residues. DNA of the CDR3: TGTGCCTGGAGCCTGTATCTCGATGAGCAGTTCTTC. Translating it yields CAWSLYLDEQFF. The full variable domain, with the rest looked up from reference TRBV30 and TRBJ2-1, is SQTIHQWPATLVQPVGSPLSLECTVEGTSNPNLYWYRQAAGRGLQLLFYSVGIGQISSEVPQNLSASRPQDRQFILSSKKLLLSDSGFYLCAWSLYLDEQFFGPGTRLTVL.

The gene calls are TRBV6-5 and TRBJ2-4, with D perhaps matching TRBD2 (6 bases). V was cut by 4 bases and J by 0 bases, with 13 bases left in between. CDR3 length: 16 residues. Germline CDR1 and CDR2: MNHEY and SVGAGI. CDR3 nucleotide sequence: TGTGCCAGCAGTTTTAATGCGGGGCAAGCCAAAAACATTCAGTACTTC. Translated: CASSFNAGQAKNIQYF.

The V and J genes are TRBV3-1 and TRBJ2-3, with D tentatively TRBD1 or TRBD2 (5 bases each). Trimming removed 5 bases at V and 0 bases at J, with 24 bases between. The V gene's germline CDR1 is LGHDT and CDR2 YNNKEL (reference sequence). The CDR3 runs 19 residues. The CDR3 protein is CASSAVGEYDPVSTDTQYF. Here the CDR3 DNA reads TGTGCCAGCAGCGCCGTGGGGGAGTATGATCCGGTCAGCACAGATACGCAGTATTTT.

V and J are TRBV5-1 and TRBJ2-1; 10 bases match TRBD2. The trim removed 4 bases at V and 6 bases at J, leaving 10 bases unmatched. The CDR3 length is 16 residues. The germline CDR1 and CDR2 sequences are SGHRS and YFSETQ. CDR3 sequence (DNA): TGCGCCAGCAGCCCTACTTCTAGCGGGAGCATCAATGAGCAGTTCTTC. Its protein product is CASSPTSSGSINEQFF.